This T cell receptor (beta chain) emerged from a study of cytomegalovirus exposure and HLA in healthy donors. The CDR3 is 15 amino acids. The germline gives CDR1 SGHVS, CDR2 FNYEAQ. Trimming removed 5 bases from V and 0 bases from J; junction bases left unmatched: 3. PCR primers comprised 60 Vbeta and 13 Jbeta primers. Libraries were prepared by immunoSEQ multiplex PCR; TCRdb keeps only in-frame clonotypes and omits some of them. Of approximately 100,000 clones listed, roughly 85% are singletons. Study-wide findings and caveats: Investigators reported over 150 TCR beta chains as tied to cytomegalovirus.

Concerning this clone itself: Its matching antigen is unknown.

The sequence was collected from a middle-aged woman in good health and CMV-seronegative. The chain recombines TRBV7-6 with TRBJ2-7; TRBD2 aligns across 11 bases. The material sequenced was PBMCs. CDR3 DNA: TGTGCCAGCAGCCCCGGGACTAGCGGCTCCTACGAGCAGTACTTC. Translating gives CASSPGTSGSYEQYF.